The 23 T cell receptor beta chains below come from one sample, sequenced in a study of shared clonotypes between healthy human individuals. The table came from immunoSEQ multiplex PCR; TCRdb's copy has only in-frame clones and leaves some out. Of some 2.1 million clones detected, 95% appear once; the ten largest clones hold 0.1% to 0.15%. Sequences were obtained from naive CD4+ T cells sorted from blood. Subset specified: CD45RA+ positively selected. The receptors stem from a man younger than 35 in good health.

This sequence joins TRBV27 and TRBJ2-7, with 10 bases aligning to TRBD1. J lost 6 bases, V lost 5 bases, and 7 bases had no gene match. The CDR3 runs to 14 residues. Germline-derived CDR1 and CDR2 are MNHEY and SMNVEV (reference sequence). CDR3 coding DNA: TGTGCCAGCAGTCCGGACAGGGGGGGAACCGAGCAGTACTTC. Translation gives CASSPDRGGTEQYF.

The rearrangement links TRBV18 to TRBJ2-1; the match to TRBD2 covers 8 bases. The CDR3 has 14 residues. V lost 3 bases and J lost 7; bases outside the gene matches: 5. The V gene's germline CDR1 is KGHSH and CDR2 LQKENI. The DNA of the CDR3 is TGTGCCAGCTCACCTAGCGGGAATGGGAATGAGCAGTTCTTC. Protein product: CASSPSGNGNEQFF. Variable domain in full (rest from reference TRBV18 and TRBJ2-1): NAGVMQNPRHLVRRRGQEARLRCSPMKGHSHVYWYRQLPEEGLKFMVYLQKENIIDESGMPKERFSAEFPKEGPSILRIQQVVRGDSAAYFCASSPSGNGNEQFFGPGTRLTVL.

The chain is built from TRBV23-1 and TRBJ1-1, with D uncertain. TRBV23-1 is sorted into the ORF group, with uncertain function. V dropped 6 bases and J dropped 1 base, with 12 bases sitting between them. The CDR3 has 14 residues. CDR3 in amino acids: CASSQSARNTEAFF. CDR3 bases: TGCGCCAGCAGCCAAAGCGCCAGGAACACTGAAGCTTTCTTT.

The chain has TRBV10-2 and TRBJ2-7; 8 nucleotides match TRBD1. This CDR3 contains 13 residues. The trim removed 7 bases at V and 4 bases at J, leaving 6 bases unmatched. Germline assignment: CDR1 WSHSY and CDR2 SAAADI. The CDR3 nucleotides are TGCGCCAGCATTGGACAGGGTTGGTACGAGCAGTACTTC. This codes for CASIGQGWYEQYF.

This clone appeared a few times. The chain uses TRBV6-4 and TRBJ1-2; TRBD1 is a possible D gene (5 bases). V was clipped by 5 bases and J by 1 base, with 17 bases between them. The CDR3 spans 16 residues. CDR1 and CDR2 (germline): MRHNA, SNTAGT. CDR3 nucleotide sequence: TGTGCCAGCAGTCCCACACCCGGACACGTTAACTATGGCTACACCTTC. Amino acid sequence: CASSPTPGHVNYGYTF.

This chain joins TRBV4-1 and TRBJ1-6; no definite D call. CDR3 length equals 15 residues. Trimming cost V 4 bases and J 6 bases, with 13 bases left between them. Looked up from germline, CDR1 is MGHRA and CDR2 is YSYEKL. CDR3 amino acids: CASSPPLKSNSPLHF. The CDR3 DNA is TGCGCCAGCAGCCCGCCACTGAAAAGTAATTCACCCCTCCACTTT.

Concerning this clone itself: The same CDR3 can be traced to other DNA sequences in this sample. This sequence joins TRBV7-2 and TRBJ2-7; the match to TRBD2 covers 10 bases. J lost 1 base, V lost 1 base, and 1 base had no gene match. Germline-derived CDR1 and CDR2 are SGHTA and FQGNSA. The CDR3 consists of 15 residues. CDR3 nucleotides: TGTGCCAGCAGCTTAGGGACTAGCGGTTCCTACGAGCAGTACTTC. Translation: CASSLGTSGSYEQYF.

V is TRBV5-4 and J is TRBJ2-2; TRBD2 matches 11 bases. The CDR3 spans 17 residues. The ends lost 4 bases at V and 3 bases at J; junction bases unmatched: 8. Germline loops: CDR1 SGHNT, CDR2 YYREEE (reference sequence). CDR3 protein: CASSPRLAGLDTGELFF. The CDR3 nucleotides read TGTGCCAGCAGCCCCAGACTAGCGGGACTGGACACCGGGGAGCTGTTTTTT.

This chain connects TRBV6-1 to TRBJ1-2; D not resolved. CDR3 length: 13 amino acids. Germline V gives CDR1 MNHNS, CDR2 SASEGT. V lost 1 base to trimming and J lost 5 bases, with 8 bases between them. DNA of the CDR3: TGTGCCAGCAGTGAAGGATTAGGATATGGCTACACCTTC. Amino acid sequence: CASSEGLGYGYTF.

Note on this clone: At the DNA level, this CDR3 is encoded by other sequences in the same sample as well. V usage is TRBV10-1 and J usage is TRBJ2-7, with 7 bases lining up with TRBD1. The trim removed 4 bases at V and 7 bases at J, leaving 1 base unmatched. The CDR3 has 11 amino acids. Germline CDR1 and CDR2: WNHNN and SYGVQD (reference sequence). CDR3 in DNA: TGCGCCAGCAGTGCGACAGGGGAGCAGTACTTC. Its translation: CASSATGEQYF.

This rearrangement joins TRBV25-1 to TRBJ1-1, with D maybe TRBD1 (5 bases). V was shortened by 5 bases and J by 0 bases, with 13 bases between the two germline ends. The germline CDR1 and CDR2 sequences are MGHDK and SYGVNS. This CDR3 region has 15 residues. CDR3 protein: CASSRGFGMNTEAFF. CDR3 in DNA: TGTGCCAGCAGTCGGGGGTTTGGAATGAACACTGAAGCTTTCTTT.

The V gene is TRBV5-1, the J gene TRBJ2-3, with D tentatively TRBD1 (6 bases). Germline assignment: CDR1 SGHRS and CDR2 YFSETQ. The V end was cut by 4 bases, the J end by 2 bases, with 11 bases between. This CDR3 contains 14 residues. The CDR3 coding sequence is TGCGCCAGCAGCGCCGGGACACTCACAGATACGCAGTATTTT. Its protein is CASSAGTLTDTQYF.

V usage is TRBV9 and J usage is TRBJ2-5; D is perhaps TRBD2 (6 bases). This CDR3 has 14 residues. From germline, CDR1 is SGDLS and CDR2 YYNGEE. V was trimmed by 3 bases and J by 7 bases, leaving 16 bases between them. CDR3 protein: CASSADGLSRTQYF. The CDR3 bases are TGTGCCAGCAGCGCAGACGGACTATCACGGACCCAGTACTTC.

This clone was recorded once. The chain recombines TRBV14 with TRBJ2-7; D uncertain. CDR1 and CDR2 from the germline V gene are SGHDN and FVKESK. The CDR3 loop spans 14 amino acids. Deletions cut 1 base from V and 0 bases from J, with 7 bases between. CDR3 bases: TGTGCCAGCAGCCAAGGAACGAGCTCCTACGAGCAGTACTTC. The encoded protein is CASSQGTSSYEQYF.

The CDR3 reads CASSLSDRGRTEAFF. The CDR3 coding sequence is TGCGCCAGCAGCCTGAGTGACAGGGGAAGGACTGAAGCTTTCTTT. V and J are TRBV4-3 and TRBJ1-1; 8 bases align to TRBD1. The germline V gene has CDR1 LGHNA and CDR2 YSLEER. The CDR3 is 15 amino acids. V was pared by 4 bases and J by 5 bases, with 9 bases of the junction left unmatched.

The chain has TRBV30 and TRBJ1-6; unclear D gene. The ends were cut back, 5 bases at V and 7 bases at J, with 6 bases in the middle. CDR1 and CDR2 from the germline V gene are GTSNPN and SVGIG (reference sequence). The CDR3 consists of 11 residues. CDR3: CAWERNSPLHF. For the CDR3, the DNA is TGTGCCTGGGAGAGAAATTCACCCCTCCACTTT.

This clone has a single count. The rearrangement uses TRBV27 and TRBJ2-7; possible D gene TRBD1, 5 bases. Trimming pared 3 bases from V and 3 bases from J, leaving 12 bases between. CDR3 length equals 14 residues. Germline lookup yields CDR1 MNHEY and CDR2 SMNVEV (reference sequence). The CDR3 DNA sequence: TGTGCCAGCAGTTTTCAGGGATTCAGCTACGAGCAGTACTTC. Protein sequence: CASSFQGFSYEQYF.

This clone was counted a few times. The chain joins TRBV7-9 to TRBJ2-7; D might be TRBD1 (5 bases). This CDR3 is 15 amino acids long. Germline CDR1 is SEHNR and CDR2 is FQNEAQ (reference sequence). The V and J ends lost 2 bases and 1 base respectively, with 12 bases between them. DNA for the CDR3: TGTGCCAGCAGCTTAAAAGGTAACAGGTCCTACGAGCAGTACTTC. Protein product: CASSLKGNRSYEQYF.

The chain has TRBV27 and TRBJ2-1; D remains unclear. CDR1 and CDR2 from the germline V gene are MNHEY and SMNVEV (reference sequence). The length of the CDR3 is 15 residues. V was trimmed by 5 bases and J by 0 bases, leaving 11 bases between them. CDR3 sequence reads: CASSPPPSSYNEQFF. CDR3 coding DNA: TGTGCCAGCAGTCCACCTCCGAGCTCCTACAATGAGCAGTTCTTC.

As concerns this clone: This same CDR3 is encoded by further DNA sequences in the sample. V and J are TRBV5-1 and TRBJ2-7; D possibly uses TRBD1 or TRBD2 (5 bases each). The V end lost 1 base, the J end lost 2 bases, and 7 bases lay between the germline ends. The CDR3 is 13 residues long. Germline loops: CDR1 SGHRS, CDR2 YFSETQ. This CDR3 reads CASSLRDPYEQYF. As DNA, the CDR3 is TGCGCCAGCAGCTTGCGGGACCCCTACGAGCAGTACTTC.

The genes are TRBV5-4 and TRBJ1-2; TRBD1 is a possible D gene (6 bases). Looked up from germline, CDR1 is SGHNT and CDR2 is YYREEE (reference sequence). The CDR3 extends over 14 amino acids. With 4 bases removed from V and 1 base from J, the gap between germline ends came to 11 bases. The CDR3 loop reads CASSKDSLNYGYTF. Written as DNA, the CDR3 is TGTGCCAGCAGCAAGGACAGTCTTAACTATGGCTACACCTTC.

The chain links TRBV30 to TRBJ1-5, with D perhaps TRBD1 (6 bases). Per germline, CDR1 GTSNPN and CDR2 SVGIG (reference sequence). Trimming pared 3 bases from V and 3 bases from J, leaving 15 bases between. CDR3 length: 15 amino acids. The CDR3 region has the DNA TGTGCCTGGAGCGGGTTGGGGGGCTTCAATCAGCCCCAGCATTTT. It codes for CAWSGLGGFNQPQHF.

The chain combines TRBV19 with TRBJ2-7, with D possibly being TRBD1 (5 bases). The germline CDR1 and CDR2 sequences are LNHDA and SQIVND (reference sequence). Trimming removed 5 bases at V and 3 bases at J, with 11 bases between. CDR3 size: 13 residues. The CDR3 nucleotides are TGTGCCAGTAGTCATACGACAGTCTACGAGCAGTACTTC. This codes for CASSHTTVYEQYF.